One and the same sample provided the 19 T cell receptor beta chains below, sequenced in a study of blood T cell repertoires in COVID-19. This table comes from immunoSEQ multiplex PCR, and its TCRdb copy is limited to in-frame clones, with some not included. The sample has a few hundred thousand clones, approximately 87% seen once. Sample: peripheral blood. The source is a man in his 60s who had recovered from COVID-19.

The chain employs TRBV7-6 and TRBJ2-2; a weak D match, TRBD1 (5 bases). This CDR3 has 16 amino acids. Germline lookup yields CDR1 SGHVS and CDR2 FNYEAQ. Trimming took off 1 base at V and 4 bases at J, with 13 bases between the two ends. CDR3 sequence reads: CASSLGVGAGTGELFF. The CDR3 DNA follows: TGTGCCAGCAGCTTAGGTGTAGGGGCTGGCACCGGGGAGCTGTTTTTT.

The chain is built from TRBV4-2 and TRBJ2-2; D gene ambiguous. CDR1 and CDR2 (germline): LGHNA, YNFKEQ. The germline V and J ends were trimmed by 0 bases and 4 bases, with 3 bases remaining between them. The length of the CDR3 is 13 residues. The CDR3 nucleotides are TGTGCCAGCAGCCAAGATCGCACCGGGGAGCTGTTTTTT. Protein: CASSQDRTGELFF.

The chain combines TRBV19 with TRBJ2-3; tentatively, D is TRBD1 (6 bases). CDR3 length: 15 residues. Trimming cost V 1 base and J 2 bases, with 10 bases left between them. The V gene's germline CDR1 is LNHDA and CDR2 SQIVND (reference sequence). The CDR3 region has the DNA TGTGCCAGTAGTATAGGGACAGCCCTCACAGATACGCAGTATTTT. It is translated as CASSIGTALTDTQYF.

The chain carries TRBV7-3 and TRBJ2-7, with 9 positions matching TRBD2. Germline V gene data show CDR1 as SGHTA and CDR2 as FQGTGA. CDR3 length equals 15 residues. The ends lost 2 bases at V and 4 bases at J; junction bases unmatched: 6. The CDR3 reads CASSLGGRAMYEQYF. In nucleotides, the CDR3 is TGTGCCAGCAGCTTAGGCGGGAGGGCCATGTACGAGCAGTACTTC.

CDR3 amino acids: CATSDSGGPRETQYF. CDR3 in DNA: TGTGCCACCAGTGATTCGGGGGGGCCGAGAGAGACCCAGTACTTC. V and J are TRBV24-1 and TRBJ2-5, with TRBD2 identical over 8 bases. With V trimmed by 2 bases and J by 4 bases, 5 bases remained unmatched. Germline V gene sequence: CDR1 KGHDR, CDR2 SFDVKD. This CDR3 is built from 15 residues.

This chain connects TRBV4-2 to TRBJ2-6; D gene uncertain. This CDR3 contains 16 residues. Germline loops: CDR1 LGHNA, CDR2 YNFKEQ. With 0 bases removed from V and 0 bases from J, the gap between germline ends came to 6 bases. CDR3 sequence: CASSQEGHSGANVLTF. Written as DNA, the CDR3 is TGTGCCAGCAGCCAAGAGGGCCACTCTGGGGCCAACGTCCTGACTTTC.

This sequence joins TRBV28 and TRBJ2-3; 7 bases match TRBD2. The CDR3 spans 15 residues. From germline, CDR1 is MDHEN and CDR2 SYDVKM. Trimming removed 3 bases from V and 6 bases from J; junction bases left unmatched: 9. The CDR3 protein is CASSLGGGPLDTQYF. For the CDR3, the DNA is TGTGCCAGCAGTTTGGGGGGAGGGCCCTTGGATACGCAGTATTTT.

Regarding this clone: The same CDR3 arises from other DNA sequences in this sample as well. The chain links TRBV18 to TRBJ1-1, with 9 bases fitting TRBD1. With 6 bases clipped from V and 4 bases from J, the junction kept 3 bases outside the gene matches. Germline V gene data show CDR1 as KGHSH and CDR2 as LQKENI. The length of the CDR3 is 13 residues. CDR3 residues: CASSPGQGTEAFF. In DNA, the CDR3 is TGTGCCAGCTCCCCGGGACAGGGCACTGAAGCTTTCTTT.

This sequence joins TRBV5-1 and TRBJ1-4; D may be TRBD1 (6 bases). The germline gives CDR1 SGHRS, CDR2 YFSETQ. Trimming cost V 0 bases and J 6 bases, with 9 bases left between them. The CDR3 loop spans 14 amino acids. The CDR3 nucleotides read TGCGCCAGCAGCTTGGCAGGGGTAGATGAAAAACTGTTTTTT. The encoded protein is CASSLAGVDEKLFF. The full variable domain, in which reference TRBV5-1 and TRBJ1-4 provide the parts outside the CDR3, is KAGVTQTPRYLIKTRGQQVTLSCSPISGHRSVSWYQQTPGQGLQFLFEYFSETQRNKGNFPGRFSGRQFSNSRSEMNVSTLELGDSALYLCASSLAGVDEKLFFGSGTQLSVL.

The chain combines TRBV7-3 with TRBJ2-7, with 10 bases lining up with TRBD2. The CDR3 totals 18 residues. Germline lookup yields CDR1 SGHTA and CDR2 FQGTGA. V lost 4 bases to trimming and J lost 2 bases; unmatched junction nucleotides: 14. The CDR3 bases are TGTGCCAGCAGCTCACAGGGGCCCCTAGCGGGAGTTGCCTACGAGCAGTACTTC. This gives the protein CASSSQGPLAGVAYEQYF.

This chain joins TRBV5-8 and TRBJ1-2; 8 bases match TRBD1. The CDR3 sequence is 15 residues long. V lost 0 bases, J lost 4 bases, and 5 bases stayed unmatched. Germline V lookup: CDR1 SGHTS, CDR2 YDEGEE. The DNA of the CDR3 is TGTGCCAGCAGCTTGGGGGTGACAGGGGTCTATGGCTACACCTTC. Its protein product is CASSLGVTGVYGYTF.

Remarks on this clone: Other DNA sequences from this sample encode an identical CDR3 as well. The J gene is TRBJ2-7, the V gene TRBV5-4; 9 bases are shared with TRBD1. The junction had 6 bases not matched to a gene; V was cut back by 4 bases and J by 1 base. CDR1 and CDR2 (germline): SGHNT, YYREEE (reference sequence). The CDR3 contains 15 residues. CDR3 DNA: TGTGCCAGCAGCCTGCCGGGACAGGGTTCCTACGAGCAGTACTTC. This encodes CASSLPGQGSYEQYF.

This chain joins TRBV2 and TRBJ2-3; 11 nucleotides agree with TRBD2. The V and J ends lost 6 bases and 4 bases, in that order; junction bases with no gene match: 3. The length of the CDR3 is 14 residues. Germline V CDR1 and CDR2: SNHLY, FYNNEI. For the CDR3, the DNA is TGTGCCAGCAGGCCACTAGCGGGGGCAGATACGCAGTATTTT. Translating it yields CASRPLAGADTQYF.

This clone was counted between two and nine times. The gene calls are TRBV29-1 and TRBJ1-3; D remains ambiguous. The CDR3 loop spans 14 amino acids. Deletions cut 1 base from V and 0 bases from J, with 7 bases between. Germline-derived CDR1 and CDR2 are SQVTM and ANQGSEA. CDR3 nucleotides: TGCAGCGTTGAAGTGGGCAGCTCTGGAAACACCATATATTTT. It yields the protein CSVEVGSSGNTIYF.

The genes are TRBV2 and TRBJ1-5; possible D gene TRBD1, 5 bases. The germline gives CDR1 SNHLY, CDR2 FYNNEI. Trimming cost V 6 bases and J 1 base, with 16 bases left between them. The CDR3 runs 16 residues. The CDR3 loop is CASRPITQGSNQPQHF. Written as DNA, the CDR3 is TGTGCCAGCAGACCGATAACCCAGGGAAGCAATCAGCCCCAGCATTTT.

The CDR3: CASSEALRTASYNEQFF. In DNA form, the CDR3 reads TGTGCCAGCAGTGAAGCGCTTCGAACAGCCTCCTACAATGAGCAGTTCTTC. The J gene is TRBJ2-1, the V gene TRBV2; no clear D gene. V was cut by 0 bases and J by 0 bases, with 12 bases left in between. The germline CDR1 and CDR2 sequences are SNHLY and FYNNEI. The CDR3 covers 17 residues.

The chain employs TRBV11-2 and TRBJ2-1, with 10 bases matching TRBD2. V lost 3 bases and J lost 7; bases outside the gene matches: 6. Germline V CDR1 and CDR2: SGHAT, FQNNGV. This CDR3 spans 15 amino acids. The DNA of the CDR3 is TGTGCCAGCAGCTTGGGACTAGCGTATGCTAATGAGCAGTTCTTC. Translated: CASSLGLAYANEQFF.

The chain links TRBV30 to TRBJ1-6; 11 bases are a match to TRBD1. Germline loops: CDR1 GTSNPN, CDR2 SVGIG (reference sequence). The CDR3 totals 17 residues. V gave up 0 bases and J gave up 5 bases; unmatched junction bases: 6. The CDR3 nucleotides read TGTGCCTGGAGTGTACGCCGGACAGGGGGCAATAATTCACCCCTCCACTTT. This sequence encodes CAWSVRRTGGNNSPLHF.

This clone has a handful of counts. This chain uses TRBV6-2 or TRBV6-3 with TRBJ2-1, with a possible D match to TRBD2 (5 bases). Between the trimmed V and J ends, which lost 6 bases and 4 bases, there was a span of 13 bases. CDR3 length: 14 residues. Germline V gene sequence: CDR1 MNHEY, CDR2 SVGEGT. The CDR3 loop reads CASSQSAEYNEQFF. The CDR3 bases are TGTGCCAGCAGCCAATCAGCGGAGTACAATGAGCAGTTCTTC.